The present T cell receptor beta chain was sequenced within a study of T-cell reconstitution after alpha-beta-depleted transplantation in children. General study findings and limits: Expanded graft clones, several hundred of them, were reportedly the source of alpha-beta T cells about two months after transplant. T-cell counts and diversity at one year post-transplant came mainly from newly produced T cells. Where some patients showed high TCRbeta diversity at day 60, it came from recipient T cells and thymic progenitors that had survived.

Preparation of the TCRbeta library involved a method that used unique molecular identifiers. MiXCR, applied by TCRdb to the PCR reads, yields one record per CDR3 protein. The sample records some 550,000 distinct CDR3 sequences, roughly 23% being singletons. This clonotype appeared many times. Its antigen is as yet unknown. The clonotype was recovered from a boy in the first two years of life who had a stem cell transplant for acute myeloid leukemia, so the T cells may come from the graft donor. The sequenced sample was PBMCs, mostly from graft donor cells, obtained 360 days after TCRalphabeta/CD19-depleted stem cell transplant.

The CDR3, as DNA: TGCGCCAGCAGCGCGCCAGACAGAGGATCCTACGAGCAGTACTTC. Its protein product is CASSAPDRGSYEQYF. The V gene is TRBV5-1, the J gene TRBJ2-7, with D possibly being TRBD1 (5 bases). The CDR3 consists of 15 residues. Germline V gives CDR1 SGHRS, CDR2 YFSETQ. The ends were cut back, 4 bases at V and 1 base at J, with 15 bases in the middle. The entire variable domain, with the rest obtained from reference TRBV5-1 and TRBJ2-7, is as follows: KAGVTQTPRYLIKTRGQQVTLSCSPISGHRSVSWYQQTPGQGLQFLFEYFSETQRNKGNFPGRFSGRQFSNSRSEMNVSTLELGDSALYLCASSAPDRGSYEQYFGPGTRLTVT.